A single sample is the source of the 14 T cell receptor beta chains below, sequenced in a study of vaccination and CD4 T cells after COVID-19. Noted treatment: 10-day PBMC culture with coronavirus spike peptide pools or control peptides (ViraFEST assay). These receptors have no identified antigens. Sequence data for DNA of cultured CD4+ T cells were generated by the Oncomine TCR Beta short-read assay. TCRdb independently ran MiXCR on the PCR reads; one entry per CDR3 protein. The sample carries under 25,000 distinct CDR3 sequences, about 44% recorded once. The sequences come from CD4+ T cells from blood, cultured in vitro, collected after SARS-CoV-2 vaccination. These receptors were obtained from a human donor who had recovered from COVID-19.

This chain links TRBV20-1 with TRBJ1-3; D not resolved. Trimming removed 4 bases from V and 2 bases from J, with 12 bases in between. The germline gives CDR1 DFQATT, CDR2 SNEGSKA (reference sequence). This CDR3 has 14 residues. Written as DNA, the CDR3 is TGCAGTGCTATGCCGTCCGGGGCTGGAAACACCATATATTTT. The encoded protein is CSAMPSGAGNTIYF.

The genes are TRBV6-5 and TRBJ2-7, with a possible D match to TRBD1 (5 bases). Deletions cut 0 bases from V and 2 bases from J, with 17 bases between. The V gene's germline CDR1 is MNHEY and CDR2 SVGAGI. This CDR3 is built from 17 residues. The CDR3 DNA reads as TGTGCCAGCAGTTACTCGAACCCCCAGGGAAGTCCCTACGAGCAGTACTTC. Its protein product is CASSYSNPQGSPYEQYF.

This clonotype was counted a few times. The chain joins TRBV20-1 to TRBJ1-2; D is perhaps TRBD1 (5 bases). Per germline, CDR1 DFQATT and CDR2 SNEGSKA (reference sequence). CDR3 size: 13 residues. Trimming shortened V by 6 bases and J by 8 bases, and 19 bases separated the two germline ends. CDR3 in DNA: TGCAGTGCCCCACTCGAGGGGAGACGGGGCTACACCTTC. This gives the protein CSAPLEGRRGYTF.

The V gene is TRBV7-9, the J gene TRBJ2-1; D remains unclear. Trimming took 5 bases from V and 2 from J, leaving 16 bases between them. The CDR3 is 16 amino acids. Germline V gene sequence: CDR1 SEHNR, CDR2 FQNEAQ (reference sequence). CDR3 bases: TGTGCCAGCAGCCCCCGAGGAGCGCTCCCCTACAATGAGCAGTTCTTC. It specifies CASSPRGALPYNEQFF.

This clonotype is labeled as medium-sized. The genes are TRBV6-1 and TRBJ2-1; 7 bases agree with TRBD1. This CDR3 comprises 16 residues. V shed 6 bases and J 4 bases; nucleotides not matched to a gene: 12. Germline CDR1 reads MNHNS; CDR2 reads SASEGT. This CDR3 is CASSTLGTELYNEQFF. CDR3 in DNA: TGTGCCAGCAGCACCTTGGGGACAGAGCTATACAATGAGCAGTTCTTC.

This chain joins TRBV19 and TRBJ1-5; D is ambiguous. This CDR3 is 14 amino acids long. Germline CDR1 reads LNHDA; CDR2 reads SQIVND (reference sequence). Trimming cost V 3 bases and J 7 bases, with 13 bases left between them. In DNA, the CDR3 is TGTGCCAGTAGTATTCAAGGGATGACCCAGCCCCAGCATTTT. The encoded protein is CASSIQGMTQPQHF.

V usage is TRBV7-3 and J usage is TRBJ2-4; 7 nucleotides line up with TRBD1. V was pared by 4 bases and J by 7 bases, with 4 bases of the junction left unmatched. The germline gives CDR1 SGHTA, CDR2 FQGTGA. The CDR3 length is 13 residues. The CDR3 DNA is TGTGCCAGCAGCTCAACGACAGGGAACATTCAGTACTTC. It translates to CASSSTTGNIQYF. The full variable domain, rest sourced from reference TRBV7-3 and TRBJ2-4, is GAGVSQTPSNKVTEKGKYVELRCDPISGHTALYWYRQSLGQGPEFLIYFQGTGAADDSGLPNDRFFAVRPEGSVSTLKIQRTERGDSAVYLCASSSTTGNIQYFGAGTRLSVL.

CDR3 nucleotide sequence: TGTGCCAGCAGCCCCAGACAGGGACCTACAGATACGCAGTATTTT. This encodes CASSPRQGPTDTQYF. V usage is TRBV2 and J usage is TRBJ2-3; 7 positions match TRBD1. Looked up from germline, CDR1 is SNHLY and CDR2 is FYNNEI. J was trimmed by 3 bases and V by 6 bases; bases with no gene match: 9. This CDR3 comprises 15 residues.

This sequence joins TRBV18 and TRBJ1-6; D remains ambiguous. Trimming stripped 3 bases from V and 7 bases from J, with 7 bases between. The V gene's germline CDR1 is KGHSH and CDR2 LQKENI. This CDR3 is built from 13 residues. The CDR3 loop is CASSPKDNSPLHF. CDR3 nucleotides: TGTGCCAGCTCACCCAAAGACAATTCACCCCTCCACTTT.

This clonotype has only a few counts. The V and J genes are TRBV14 and TRBJ1-1; D is ambiguous. Trimming removed 0 bases at V and 3 bases at J, with 11 bases between. There are 15 residues in the CDR3. Per the germline V gene, CDR1 is SGHDN and CDR2 is FVKESK. In nucleotides, the CDR3 is TGTGCCAGCAGCCAAGATCAAGGGTTTTACACTGAAGCTTTCTTT. It codes for CASSQDQGFYTEAFF.

The chain combines TRBV7-6 with TRBJ2-2, with D perhaps being TRBD1 or TRBD2 (5 bases each). Trimming took 6 bases from V and 2 from J, leaving 16 bases between them. This CDR3 comprises 16 residues. Per the germline V gene, CDR1 is SGHVS and CDR2 is FNYEAQ. The CDR3 protein is CASRNTGTDNTGELFF. For the CDR3, the DNA is TGTGCCAGCAGAAACACCGGGACGGATAACACCGGGGAGCTGTTTTTT.

This chain links TRBV19 with TRBJ1-2, with 7 bases aligning to TRBD1. CDR3 length equals 15 residues. The V gene end was trimmed by 4 bases and the J gene end by 3 bases; junction bases not matched to a gene: 8. The germline CDR1 and CDR2 sequences are LNHDA and SQIVND (reference sequence). The CDR3, as DNA: TGTGCCAGTAGTAGTGACAGGGAGGTTTACTATGGCTACACCTTC. Protein: CASSSDREVYYGYTF.

The chain combines TRBV24-1 with TRBJ2-7; the match to TRBD2 covers 11 bases. With 4 bases clipped from V and 4 bases from J, the junction kept 8 bases outside the gene matches. This CDR3 spans 16 amino acids. CDR1 and CDR2 from the germline V gene are KGHDR and SFDVKD. This CDR3 reads CATSDLTSGTLYEQYF. The CDR3 bases are TGTGCCACCAGTGACCTGACTAGCGGGACCTTATACGAGCAGTACTTC.

In the case of this clonotype: One end of the junction does not line up with germline, which may come from a read error. This chain connects TRBV27 to TRBJ1-2; no firm D call. Germline V gene data show CDR1 as MNHEY and CDR2 as SMNVEV (reference sequence). The CDR3 is made up of 13 amino acids. CDR3 sequence (DNA): TGTGCCAGCAGTTCTACCGGAAACTATAGCTACACCTTC. Its translation: CASSSTGNYSYTF.